The sequence of this TCR beta chain was determined in a study of T cell repertoires in cytomegalovirus infection. This clonotype was found a few times. Its antigen is as yet unknown. The germline V gene has CDR1 SNHLY and CDR2 FYNNEI. The V and J ends lost 6 bases and 1 base respectively, with 15 bases between them. The CDR3 loop spans 15 amino acids. TCRdb reprocessed the reads via MiXCR and lists one record per CDR3 protein. The sample carries under 300,000 distinct CDR3 sequences, approximately 22% recorded once. Sequencing was performed on cultured PBMCs, taken from culture after CMV antigen stimulation. This chain joins TRBV2 and TRBJ1-1; weak D call: TRBD1 (6 bases). This receptor was identified in a human donor in good health (CMV status not recorded). Some clones in this sample may be carry-over from other donors' samples. CDR3 DNA: TGTGCCAGCAGCCGAAATCCAGGGGAGAACACTGAAGCTTTCTTT. Translation: CASSRNPGENTEAFF.